This T cell receptor (beta chain) comes out of a study of cytomegalovirus exposure and HLA in healthy donors. For the study at large: The early release's HLA-typed donors yielded 65 million to 85 million unique TCRs.

Primers: 60 Vbeta forward and 13 Jbeta reverse. Method: immunoSEQ multiplex PCR; TCRdb's copy keeps in-frame clones and lacks some. This table lists 200,000 to 250,000 clones. Findings and caveats of the study: Under 20,000 TCR beta sequences were associated with HLA alleles at 0.05 false discovery rate in a later analysis. A later examination showed that TCR association rates differed by HLA locus, with DRB1 most and HLA-C fewest. In the analysis, some V segments, TRBV6-2 and TRBV6-3 included, were excluded as indistinguishable.

As for this clone: Its antigen is not known.

Germline CDR1 SEHNR, CDR2 FQNEAQ (reference sequence). V dropped 5 bases and J dropped 6; count of bases not matched to a gene: 12. The CDR3 sequence is 15 residues long. The rearrangement uses TRBV7-9 and TRBJ1-2, with 7 bases aligning to TRBD1. This sequence was found in a girl aged 2-10 years in good health and CMV-seropositive. The sample taken for sequencing was PBMCs. CDR3 DNA sequence: TGTGCCAGCAGCCAACAGGGGCTCCTTAGGGATGGCTACACCTTC. Protein sequence: CASSQQGLLRDGYTF. Full variable domain (outside the CDR3, taken from reference TRBV7-9 and TRBJ1-2): DTGVSQNPRHKITKRGQNVTFRCDPISEHNRLYWYRQTLGQGPEFLTYFQNEAQLEKSRLLSDRFSAERPKGSFSTLEIQRTEQGDSAMYLCASSQQGLLRDGYTFGSGTRLTVV.